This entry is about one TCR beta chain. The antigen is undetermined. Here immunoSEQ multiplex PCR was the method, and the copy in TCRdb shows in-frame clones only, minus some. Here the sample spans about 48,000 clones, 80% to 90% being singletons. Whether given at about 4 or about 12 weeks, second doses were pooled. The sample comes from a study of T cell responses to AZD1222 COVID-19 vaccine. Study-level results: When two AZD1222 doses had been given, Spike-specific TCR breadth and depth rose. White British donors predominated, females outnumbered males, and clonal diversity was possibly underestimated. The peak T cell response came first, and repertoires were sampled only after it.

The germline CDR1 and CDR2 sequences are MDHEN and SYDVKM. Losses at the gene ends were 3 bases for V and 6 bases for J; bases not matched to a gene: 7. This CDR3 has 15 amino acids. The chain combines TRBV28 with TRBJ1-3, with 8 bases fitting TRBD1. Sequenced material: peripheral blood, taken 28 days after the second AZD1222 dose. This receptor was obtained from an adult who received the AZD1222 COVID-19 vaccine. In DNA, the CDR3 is TGTGCCAGCAGTTTCTCGCCAGGGGGCGTAAACACCATATATTTT. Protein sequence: CASSFSPGGVNTIYF.